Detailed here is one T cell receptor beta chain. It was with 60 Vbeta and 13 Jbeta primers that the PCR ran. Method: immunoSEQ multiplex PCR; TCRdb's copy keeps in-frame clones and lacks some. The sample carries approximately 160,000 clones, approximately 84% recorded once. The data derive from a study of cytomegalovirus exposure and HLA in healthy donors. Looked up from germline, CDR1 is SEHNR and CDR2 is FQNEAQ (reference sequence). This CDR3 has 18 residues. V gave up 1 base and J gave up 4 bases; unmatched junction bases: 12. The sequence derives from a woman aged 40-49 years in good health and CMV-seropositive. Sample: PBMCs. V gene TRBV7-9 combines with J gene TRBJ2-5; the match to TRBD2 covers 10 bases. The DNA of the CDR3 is TGTGCCAGCAGCTTAGTTTTAGCGGGGGGTTCCCCGTTAGAGACCCAGTACTTC. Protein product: CASSLVLAGGSPLETQYF.